This T cell receptor (beta chain) was recorded in a study of blood T cell repertoires in COVID-19. For the study at large: The cDNA or gDNA used as material had been derived from T cells, B-cell-depleted T cells, or PBMCs.

V dropped 2 bases and J dropped 0; count of bases not matched to a gene: 4. The CDR3 spans 16 residues. Germline V CDR1 and CDR2: MNHNS, SASEGT. The protocol was immunoSEQ multiplex PCR, while the TCRdb copy is restricted to in-frame clones and leaves out a portion. The repertoire holds 250,000 or so clones, approximately 86% seen once, with approximately 10% in the top ten. This clonotype was obtained from a man aged 40-49 years with active or convalescent COVID-19. The sequencing sample was made of peripheral blood. This chain links TRBV6-1 with TRBJ1-5, with 7 bases lining up with TRBD1. The CDR3 DNA reads as TGTGCCAGCAGTGAATTCGGACAGGTTAGCAATCAGCCCCAGCATTTT. It codes for CASSEFGQVSNQPQHF.